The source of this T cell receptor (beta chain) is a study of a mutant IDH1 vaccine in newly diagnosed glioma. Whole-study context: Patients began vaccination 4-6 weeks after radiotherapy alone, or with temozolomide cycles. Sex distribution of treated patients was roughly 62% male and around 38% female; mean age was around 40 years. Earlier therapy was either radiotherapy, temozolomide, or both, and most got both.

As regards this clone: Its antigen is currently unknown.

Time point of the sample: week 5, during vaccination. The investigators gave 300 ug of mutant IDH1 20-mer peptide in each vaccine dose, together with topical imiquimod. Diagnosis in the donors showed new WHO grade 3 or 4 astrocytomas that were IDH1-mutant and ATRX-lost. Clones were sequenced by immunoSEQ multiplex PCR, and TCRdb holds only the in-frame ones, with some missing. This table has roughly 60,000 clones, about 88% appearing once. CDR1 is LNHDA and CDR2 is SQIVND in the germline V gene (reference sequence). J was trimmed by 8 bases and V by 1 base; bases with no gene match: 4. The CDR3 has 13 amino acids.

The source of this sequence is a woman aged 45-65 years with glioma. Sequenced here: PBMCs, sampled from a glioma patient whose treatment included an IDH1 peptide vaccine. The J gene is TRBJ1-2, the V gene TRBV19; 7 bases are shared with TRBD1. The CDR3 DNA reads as TGTGCCAGTAGTATAGTCGCAGGGGGGGGCTACACCTTC. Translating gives CASSIVAGGGYTF.